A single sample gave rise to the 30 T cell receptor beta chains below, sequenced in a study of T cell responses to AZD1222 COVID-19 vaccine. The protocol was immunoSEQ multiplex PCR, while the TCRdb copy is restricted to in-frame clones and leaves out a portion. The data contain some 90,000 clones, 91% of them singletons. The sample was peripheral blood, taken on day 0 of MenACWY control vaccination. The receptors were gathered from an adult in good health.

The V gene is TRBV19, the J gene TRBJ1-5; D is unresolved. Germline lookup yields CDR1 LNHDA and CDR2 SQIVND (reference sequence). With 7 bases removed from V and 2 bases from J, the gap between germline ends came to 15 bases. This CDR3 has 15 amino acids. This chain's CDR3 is CASTPLDRGNQPQHF. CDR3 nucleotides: TGTGCCAGTACCCCTCTAGATAGGGGCAATCAGCCCCAGCATTTT.

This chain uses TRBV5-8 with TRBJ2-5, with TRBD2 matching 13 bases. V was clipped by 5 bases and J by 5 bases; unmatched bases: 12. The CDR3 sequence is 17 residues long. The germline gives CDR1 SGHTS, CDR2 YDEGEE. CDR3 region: CASSPRATSGGPETQYF. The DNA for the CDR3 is TGTGCCAGCAGTCCCCGAGCGACTAGCGGGGGGCCCGAGACCCAGTACTTC. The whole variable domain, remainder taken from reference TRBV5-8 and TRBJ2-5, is EAGVTQSPTHLIKTRGQQATLRCSPISGHTSVYWYQQALGLGLQFLLWYDEGEERNRGNFPPRFSGRQFPNYSSELNVNALELEDSALYLCASSPRATSGGPETQYFGPGTRLLVL.

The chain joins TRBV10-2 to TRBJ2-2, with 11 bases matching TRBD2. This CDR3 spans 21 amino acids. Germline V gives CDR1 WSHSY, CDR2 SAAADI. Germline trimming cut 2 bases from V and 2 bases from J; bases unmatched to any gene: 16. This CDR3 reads CASSEPPLAGGHRGNTGELFF. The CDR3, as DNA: TGCGCCAGCAGTGAGCCCCCCCTAGCGGGGGGCCACCGCGGAAACACCGGGGAGCTGTTTTTT.

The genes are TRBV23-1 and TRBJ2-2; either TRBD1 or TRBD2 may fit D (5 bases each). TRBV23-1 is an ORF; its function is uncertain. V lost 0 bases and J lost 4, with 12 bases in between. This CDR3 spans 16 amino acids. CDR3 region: CASSQSPGAVTGELFF. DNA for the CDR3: TGCGCCAGCAGTCAATCGCCCGGGGCTGTCACCGGGGAGCTGTTTTTT.

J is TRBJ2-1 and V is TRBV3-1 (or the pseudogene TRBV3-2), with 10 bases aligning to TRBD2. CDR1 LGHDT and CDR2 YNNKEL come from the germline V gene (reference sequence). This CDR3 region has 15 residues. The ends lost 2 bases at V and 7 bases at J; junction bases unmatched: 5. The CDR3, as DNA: TGTGCCAGCAGCCAACTAGCGGGAGATGGAAATGAGCAGTTCTTC. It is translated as CASSQLAGDGNEQFF.

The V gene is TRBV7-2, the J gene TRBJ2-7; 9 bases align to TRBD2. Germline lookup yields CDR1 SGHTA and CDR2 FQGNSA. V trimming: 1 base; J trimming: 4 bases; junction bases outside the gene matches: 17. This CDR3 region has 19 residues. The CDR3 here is CASSLVRGAQGSGSYEQYF. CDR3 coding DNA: TGTGCCAGCAGCTTAGTTCGGGGGGCGCAGGGTAGCGGGAGTTACGAGCAGTACTTC.

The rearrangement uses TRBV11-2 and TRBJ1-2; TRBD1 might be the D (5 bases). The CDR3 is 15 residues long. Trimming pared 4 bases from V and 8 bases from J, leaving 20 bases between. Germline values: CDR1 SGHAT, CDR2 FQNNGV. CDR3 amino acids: CASSSNGAGFLGYTF. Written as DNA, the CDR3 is TGTGCCAGCAGCTCAAATGGAGCAGGGTTCTTAGGCTACACCTTC.

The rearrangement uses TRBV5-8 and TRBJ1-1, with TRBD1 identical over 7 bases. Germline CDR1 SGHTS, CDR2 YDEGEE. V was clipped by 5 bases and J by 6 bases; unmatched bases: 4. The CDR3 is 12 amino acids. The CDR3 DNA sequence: TGTGCCAGCAGTCTTGGACAGGCTGAAGCTTTCTTT. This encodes CASSLGQAEAFF.

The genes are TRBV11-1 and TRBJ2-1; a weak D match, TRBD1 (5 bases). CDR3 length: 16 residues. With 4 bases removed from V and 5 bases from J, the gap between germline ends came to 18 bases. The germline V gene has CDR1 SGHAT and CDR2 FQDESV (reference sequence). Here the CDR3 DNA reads TGTGCCAGCAGCTCCATGACGGGCAGGGCTGACAATGAGCAGTTCTTC. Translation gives CASSSMTGRADNEQFF. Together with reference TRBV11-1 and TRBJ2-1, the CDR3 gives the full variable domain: EAEVAQSPRYKITEKSQAVAFWCDPISGHATLYWYRQILGQGPELLVQFQDESVVDDSQLPKDRFSAERLKGVDSTLKIQPAELGDSAMYLCASSSMTGRADNEQFFGPGTRLTVL.

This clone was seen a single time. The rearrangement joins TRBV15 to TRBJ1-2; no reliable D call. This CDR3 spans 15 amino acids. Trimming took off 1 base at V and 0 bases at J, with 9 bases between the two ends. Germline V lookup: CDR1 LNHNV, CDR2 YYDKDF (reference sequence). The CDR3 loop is CATSRGLVANYGYTF. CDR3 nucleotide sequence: TGTGCCACCAGCAGAGGCTTGGTTGCTAACTATGGCTACACCTTC.

CDR3 DNA sequence: TGTGCCAGTAGTGTTAGATTAGATACGCAGTATTTT. This sequence encodes CASSVRLDTQYF. This chain connects TRBV19 to TRBJ2-3; D call uncertain. The CDR3 length is 12 residues. Germline assignment: CDR1 LNHDA and CDR2 SQIVND (reference sequence). Deletions cut 5 bases from V and 5 bases from J, with 8 bases between. Drawing the rest from reference TRBV19 and TRBJ2-3, the complete variable domain is DGGITQSPKYLFRKEGQNVTLSCEQNLNHDAMYWYRQDPGQGLRLIYYSQIVNDFQKGDIAEGYSVSREKKESFPLTVTSAQKNPTAFYLCASSVRLDTQYFGPGTRLTVL.

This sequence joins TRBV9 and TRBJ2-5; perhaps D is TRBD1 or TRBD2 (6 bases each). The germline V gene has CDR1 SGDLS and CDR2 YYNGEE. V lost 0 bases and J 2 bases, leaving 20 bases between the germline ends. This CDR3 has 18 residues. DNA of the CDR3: TGTGCCAGCAGCGTAGCGGCCCGAGGAGGGGGTGAGCAAGAGACCCAGTACTTC. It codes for CASSVAARGGGEQETQYF. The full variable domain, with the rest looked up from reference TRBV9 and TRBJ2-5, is DSGVTQTPKHLITATGQRVTLRCSPRSGDLSVYWYQQSLDQGLQFLIQYYNGEERAKGNILERFSAQQFPDLHSELNLSSLELGDSALYFCASSVAARGGGEQETQYFGPGTRLLVL.

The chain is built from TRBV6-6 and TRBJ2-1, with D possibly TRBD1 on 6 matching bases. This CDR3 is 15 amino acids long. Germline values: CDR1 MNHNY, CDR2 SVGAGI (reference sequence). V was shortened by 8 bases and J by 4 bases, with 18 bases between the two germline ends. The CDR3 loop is CASRTRQAGYNEQFF. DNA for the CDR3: TGTGCCAGCCGAACGAGACAGGCAGGATACAATGAGCAGTTCTTC.

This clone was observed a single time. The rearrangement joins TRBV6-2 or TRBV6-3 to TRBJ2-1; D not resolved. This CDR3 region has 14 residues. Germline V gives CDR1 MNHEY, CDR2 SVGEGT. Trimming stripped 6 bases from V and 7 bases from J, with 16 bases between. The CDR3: CASSKAMVGNEQFF. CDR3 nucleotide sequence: TGTGCCAGCAGCAAGGCGATGGTGGGGAATGAGCAGTTCTTC.

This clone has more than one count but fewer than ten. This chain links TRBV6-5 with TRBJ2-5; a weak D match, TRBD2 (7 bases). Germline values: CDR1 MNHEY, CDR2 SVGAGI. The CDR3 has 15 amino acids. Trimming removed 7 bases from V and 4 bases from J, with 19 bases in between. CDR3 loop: CASTRRGLGAETQYF. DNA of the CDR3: TGTGCCAGCACCCGGCGGGGGCTAGGGGCAGAGACCCAGTACTTC.

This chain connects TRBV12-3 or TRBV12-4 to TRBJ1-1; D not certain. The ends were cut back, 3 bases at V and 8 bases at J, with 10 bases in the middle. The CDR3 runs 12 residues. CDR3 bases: TGTGCCAGCAGTTTGAGGGTCGGGGAAGCTTTCTTT. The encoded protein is CASSLRVGEAFF.

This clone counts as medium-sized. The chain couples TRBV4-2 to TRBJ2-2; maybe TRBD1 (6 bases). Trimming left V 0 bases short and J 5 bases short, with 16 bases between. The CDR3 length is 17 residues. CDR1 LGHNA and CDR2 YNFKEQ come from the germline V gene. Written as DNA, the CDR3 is TGTGCCAGCAGCCAAGATCGGCACAGGGTAGGGACCGGGGAGCTGTTTTTT. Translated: CASSQDRHRVGTGELFF.

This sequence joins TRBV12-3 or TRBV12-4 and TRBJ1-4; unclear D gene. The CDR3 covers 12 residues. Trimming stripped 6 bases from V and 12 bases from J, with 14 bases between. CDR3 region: CASSLLGRELFF. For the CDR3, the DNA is TGTGCCAGCAGCCTACTTGGGAGGGAACTGTTTTTT.

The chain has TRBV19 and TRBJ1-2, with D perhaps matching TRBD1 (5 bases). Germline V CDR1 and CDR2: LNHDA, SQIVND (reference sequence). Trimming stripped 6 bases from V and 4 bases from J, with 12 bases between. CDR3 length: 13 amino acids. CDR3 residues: CASSLGDVYGYTF. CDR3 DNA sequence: TGTGCCAGTAGCCTTGGGGACGTCTATGGCTACACCTTC.

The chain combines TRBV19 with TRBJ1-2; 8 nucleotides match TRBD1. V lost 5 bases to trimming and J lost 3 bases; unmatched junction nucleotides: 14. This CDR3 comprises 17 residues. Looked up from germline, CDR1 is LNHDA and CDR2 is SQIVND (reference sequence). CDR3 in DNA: TGTGCCAGTAGTCCCCCCCGGACAGGGTTTACCTACTATGGCTACACCTTC. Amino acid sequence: CASSPPRTGFTYYGYTF.

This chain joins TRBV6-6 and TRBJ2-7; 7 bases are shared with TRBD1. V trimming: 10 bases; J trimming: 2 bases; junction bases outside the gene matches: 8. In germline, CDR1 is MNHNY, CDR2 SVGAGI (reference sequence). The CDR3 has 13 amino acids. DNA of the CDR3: TGTGCCATTTCAACAGGGGTGACCTACGAGCAGTACTTC. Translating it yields CAISTGVTYEQYF.

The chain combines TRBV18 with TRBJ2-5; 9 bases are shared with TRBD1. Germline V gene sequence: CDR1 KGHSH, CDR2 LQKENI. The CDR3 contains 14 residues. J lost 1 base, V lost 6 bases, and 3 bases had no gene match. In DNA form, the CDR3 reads TGTGCCAGCTCCAGGACAGGGGCCCAAGAGACCCAGTACTTC. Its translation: CASSRTGAQETQYF.

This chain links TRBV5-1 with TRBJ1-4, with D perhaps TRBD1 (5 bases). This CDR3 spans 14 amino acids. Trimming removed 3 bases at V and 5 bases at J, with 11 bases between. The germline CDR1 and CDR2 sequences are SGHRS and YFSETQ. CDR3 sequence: CASSSGGWNEKLFF. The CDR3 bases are TGCGCCAGCAGCTCTGGGGGTTGGAATGAAAAACTGTTTTTT.

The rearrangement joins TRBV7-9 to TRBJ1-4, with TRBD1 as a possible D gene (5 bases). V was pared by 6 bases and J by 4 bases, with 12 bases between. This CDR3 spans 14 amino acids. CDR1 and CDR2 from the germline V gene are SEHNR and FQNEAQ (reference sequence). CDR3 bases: TGTGCCAGCAGTGGGGCACCCAATAATGAAAAACTGTTTTTT. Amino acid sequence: CASSGAPNNEKLFF.

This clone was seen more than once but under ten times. DNA of the CDR3: TGTGCCAGCAGCCGTGTCGGGGCTGGAAACACCATATATTTT. Residues: CASSRVGAGNTIYF. The chain links TRBV25-1 to TRBJ1-3; D is ambiguous. Trimming removed 6 bases from V and 2 bases from J, with 11 bases in between. The germline V gene encodes CDR1 MGHDK and CDR2 SYGVNS. This CDR3 has 14 amino acids.

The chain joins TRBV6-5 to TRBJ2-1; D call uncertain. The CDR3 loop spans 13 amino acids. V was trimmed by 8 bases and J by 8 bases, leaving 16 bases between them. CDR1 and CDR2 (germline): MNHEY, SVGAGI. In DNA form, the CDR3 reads TGTGCCAGCCAGATAGAGCGTCGTGATGAGCAGTTCTTC. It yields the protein CASQIERRDEQFF.

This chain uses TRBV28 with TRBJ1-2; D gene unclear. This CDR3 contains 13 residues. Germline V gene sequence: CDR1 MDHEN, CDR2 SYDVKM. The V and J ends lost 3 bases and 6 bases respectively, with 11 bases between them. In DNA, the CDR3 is TGTGCCAGCAGTTTCGGTCGAGATAATGGCTACACCTTC. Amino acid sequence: CASSFGRDNGYTF.

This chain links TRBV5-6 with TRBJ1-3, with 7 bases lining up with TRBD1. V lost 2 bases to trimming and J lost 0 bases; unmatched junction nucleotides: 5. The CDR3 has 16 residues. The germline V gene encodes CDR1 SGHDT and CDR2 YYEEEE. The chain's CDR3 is CASSFGTVRSGNTIYF. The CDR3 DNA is TGTGCCAGCAGCTTCGGGACAGTTCGCTCTGGAAACACCATATATTTT.

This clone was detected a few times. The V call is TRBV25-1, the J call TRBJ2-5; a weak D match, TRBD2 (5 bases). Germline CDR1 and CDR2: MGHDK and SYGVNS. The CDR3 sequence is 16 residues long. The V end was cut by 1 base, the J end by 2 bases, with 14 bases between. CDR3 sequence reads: CASSESGAGHQETQYF. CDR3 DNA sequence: TGTGCCAGCAGTGAATCGGGTGCGGGTCATCAAGAGACCCAGTACTTC.

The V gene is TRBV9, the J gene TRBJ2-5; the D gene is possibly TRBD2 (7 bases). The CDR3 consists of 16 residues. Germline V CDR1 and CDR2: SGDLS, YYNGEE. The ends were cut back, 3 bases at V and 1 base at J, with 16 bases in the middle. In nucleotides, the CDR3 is TGTGCCAGCAGCGAGGGGGGGCGCAGGGTCCAAGAGACCCAGTACTTC. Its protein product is CASSEGGRRVQETQYF. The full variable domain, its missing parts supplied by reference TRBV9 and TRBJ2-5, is DSGVTQTPKHLITATGQRVTLRCSPRSGDLSVYWYQQSLDQGLQFLIQYYNGEERAKGNILERFSAQQFPDLHSELNLSSLELGDSALYFCASSEGGRRVQETQYFGPGTRLLVL.